The source of this T cell receptor (beta chain) is a study of blood T cells in healthy people across ages. The study, taken as a whole, reports: Older individuals had lower TCR beta diversity per million T cells (the decline was roughly linear).

Primers used in a second PCR of about 6 to 12 cycles were a sample-barcoded 5' primer and a J-beta primer mix. Using its own MiXCR run on the 5' RACE reads, TCRdb lists one record per CDR3 protein. The data contain 700,000 to 950,000 distinct CDR3 sequences, around 40% of them singletons. In terms of origin and age, donors were healthy Caucasian individuals from Russia aged about 6 to 90. Regarding this clonotype: The target antigen is unknown.

V lost 3 bases, J lost 8 bases, and 13 bases lay in between. Germline values: CDR1 KGHSH, CDR2 LQKENI. This CDR3 comprises 13 residues. This receptor was obtained from a woman aged 60-75 years in good health. Material for sequencing was blood. The chain joins TRBV18 to TRBJ1-2; a weak D match, TRBD1 (5 bases). This chain's CDR3 is CASSPPGTGGYTF. CDR3 sequence (DNA): TGTGCCAGCTCACCCCCCGGGACCGGCGGCTACACCTTC. The full variable domain, rest sourced from reference TRBV18 and TRBJ1-2, is NAGVMQNPRHLVRRRGQEARLRCSPMKGHSHVYWYRQLPEEGLKFMVYLQKENIIDESGMPKERFSAEFPKEGPSILRIQQVVRGDSAAYFCASSPPGTGGYTFGSGTRLTVV.